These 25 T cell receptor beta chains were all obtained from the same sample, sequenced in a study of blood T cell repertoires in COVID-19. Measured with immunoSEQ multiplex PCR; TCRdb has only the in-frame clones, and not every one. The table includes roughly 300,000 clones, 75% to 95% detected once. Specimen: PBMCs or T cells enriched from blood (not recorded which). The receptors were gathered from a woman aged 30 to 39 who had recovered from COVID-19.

The CDR3 coding sequence is TGTGCCAGCAGCTTAGAGGGGCCGGGACTAGGGGAGACCCAGTACTTC. It encodes CASSLEGPGLGETQYF. The J gene is TRBJ2-5, the V gene TRBV7-2, with TRBD2 identical over 8 bases. J was trimmed by 5 bases and V by 1 base; bases with no gene match: 9. Looked up from germline, CDR1 is SGHTA and CDR2 is FQGNSA. This CDR3 region has 16 residues.

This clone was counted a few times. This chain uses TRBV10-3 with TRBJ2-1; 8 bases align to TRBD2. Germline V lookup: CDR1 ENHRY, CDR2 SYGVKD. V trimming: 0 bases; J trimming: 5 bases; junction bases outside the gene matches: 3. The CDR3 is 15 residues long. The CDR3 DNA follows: TGTGCCATCAGTGAGTCGGGAGCGGGAGACAATGAGCAGTTCTTC. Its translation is CAISESGAGDNEQFF.

The CDR3 DNA is TGCGCCAGCAGCTCCGTTACTAACTATGGCTACACCTTC. This encodes CASSSVTNYGYTF. The chain couples TRBV5-1 to TRBJ1-2; D not certain. Trimming removed 3 bases from V and 0 bases from J, with 6 bases in between. Germline CDR1 and CDR2: SGHRS and YFSETQ. The CDR3 has 13 residues.

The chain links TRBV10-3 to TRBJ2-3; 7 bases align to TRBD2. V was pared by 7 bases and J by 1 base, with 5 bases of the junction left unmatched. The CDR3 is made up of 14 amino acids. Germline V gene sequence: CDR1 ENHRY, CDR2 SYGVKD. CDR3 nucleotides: TGTGCCATCAAGAGCGGGACCGGCACAGATACGCAGTATTTT. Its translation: CAIKSGTGTDTQYF.

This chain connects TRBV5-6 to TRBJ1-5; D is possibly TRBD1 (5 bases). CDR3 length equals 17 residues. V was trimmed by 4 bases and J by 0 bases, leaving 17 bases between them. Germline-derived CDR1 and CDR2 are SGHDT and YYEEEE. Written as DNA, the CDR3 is TGTGCCAGCAGCGTCCGAGGTAGGGACTATAGCAATCAGCCCCAGCATTTT. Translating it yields CASSVRGRDYSNQPQHF.

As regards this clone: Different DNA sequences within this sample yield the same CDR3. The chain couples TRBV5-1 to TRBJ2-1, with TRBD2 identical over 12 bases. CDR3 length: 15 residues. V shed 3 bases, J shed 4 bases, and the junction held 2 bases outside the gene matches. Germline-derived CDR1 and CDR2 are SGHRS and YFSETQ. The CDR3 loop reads CASSSGLAGYNEQFF. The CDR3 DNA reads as TGCGCCAGCAGCTCCGGACTAGCGGGATACAATGAGCAGTTCTTC.

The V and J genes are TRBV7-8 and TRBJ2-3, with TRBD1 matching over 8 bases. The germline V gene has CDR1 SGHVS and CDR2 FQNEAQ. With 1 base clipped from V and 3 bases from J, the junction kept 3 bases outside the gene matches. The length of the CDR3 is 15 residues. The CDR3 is CASSLDRGWTDTQYF. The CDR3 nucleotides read TGTGCCAGCAGCTTAGACAGGGGGTGGACAGATACGCAGTATTTT.

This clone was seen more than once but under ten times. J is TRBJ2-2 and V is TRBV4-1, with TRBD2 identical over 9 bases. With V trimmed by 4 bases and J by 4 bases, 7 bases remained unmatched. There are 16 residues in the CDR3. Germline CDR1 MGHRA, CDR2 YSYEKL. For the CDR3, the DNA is TGCGCCAGCAGCCCTCTAGCGGGACTCTCCACCGGGGAGCTGTTTTTT. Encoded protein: CASSPLAGLSTGELFF.

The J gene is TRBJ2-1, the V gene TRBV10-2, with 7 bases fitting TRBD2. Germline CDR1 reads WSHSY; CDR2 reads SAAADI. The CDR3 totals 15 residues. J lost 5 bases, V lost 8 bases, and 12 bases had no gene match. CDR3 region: CASRGGDAENNEQFF. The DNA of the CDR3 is TGCGCCAGCCGTGGGGGGGACGCCGAAAACAATGAGCAGTTCTTC.

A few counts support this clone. Here the CDR3 reads CASRRTYEQYF. In nucleotides, the CDR3 is TGTGCCAGCAGGCGAACCTACGAGCAGTACTTC. The chain links TRBV28 to TRBJ2-7; D remains unclear. The CDR3 runs to 11 residues. Germline CDR1 reads MDHEN; CDR2 reads SYDVKM. V was shortened by 6 bases and J by 2 bases, with 5 bases between the two germline ends.

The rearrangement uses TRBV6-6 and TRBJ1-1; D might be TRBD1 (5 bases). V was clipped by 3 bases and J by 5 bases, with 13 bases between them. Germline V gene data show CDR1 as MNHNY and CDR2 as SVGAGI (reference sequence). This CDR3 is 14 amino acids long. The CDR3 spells CASSYGQGSTEAFF. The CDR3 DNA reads TGTGCCAGCAGTTATGGGCAGGGTAGTACTGAAGCTTTCTTT.

The CDR3 DNA sequence: TGTGCCAGCAGCCCGCAGGGGTACACTGAAGCTTTCTTT. Amino acids: CASSPQGYTEAFF. V and J are TRBV7-9 and TRBJ1-1, with D tentatively TRBD1 (6 bases). The germline CDR1 and CDR2 sequences are SEHNR and FQNEAQ (reference sequence). The CDR3 totals 13 residues. The ends were cut back, 5 bases at V and 3 bases at J, with 10 bases in the middle.

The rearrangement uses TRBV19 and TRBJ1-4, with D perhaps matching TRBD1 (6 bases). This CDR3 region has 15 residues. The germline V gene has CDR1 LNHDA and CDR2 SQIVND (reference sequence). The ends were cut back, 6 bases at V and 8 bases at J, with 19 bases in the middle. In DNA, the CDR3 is TGTGCCAGTAGGTCACAGGGAAGTGGGGGAGAAAAACTGTTTTTT. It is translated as CASRSQGSGGEKLFF.

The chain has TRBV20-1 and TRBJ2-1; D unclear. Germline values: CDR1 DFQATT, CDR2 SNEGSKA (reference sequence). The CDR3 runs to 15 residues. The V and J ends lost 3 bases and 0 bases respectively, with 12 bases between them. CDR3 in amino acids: CSASPTESSYNEQFF. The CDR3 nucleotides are TGCAGTGCTAGTCCTACTGAGAGCTCCTACAATGAGCAGTTCTTC.

DNA of the CDR3: TGTGCCAGCAGCCCTGACAGGTTCTACGAGCAGTACTTC. Amino acids: CASSPDRFYEQYF. The chain carries TRBV6-2 or TRBV6-3 and TRBJ2-7; TRBD1 is a possible D gene (6 bases). V was cut by 6 bases and J by 3 bases, with 12 bases left in between. Germline values: CDR1 MNHEY, CDR2 SVGEGT. The CDR3 loop spans 13 amino acids.

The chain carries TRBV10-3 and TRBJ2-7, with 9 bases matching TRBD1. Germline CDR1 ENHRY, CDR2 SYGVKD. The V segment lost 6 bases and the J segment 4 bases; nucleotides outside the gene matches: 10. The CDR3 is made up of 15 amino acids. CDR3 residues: CAIRGDRGFRYEQYF. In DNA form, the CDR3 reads TGTGCCATCAGAGGTGACAGGGGGTTCAGGTACGAGCAGTACTTC.

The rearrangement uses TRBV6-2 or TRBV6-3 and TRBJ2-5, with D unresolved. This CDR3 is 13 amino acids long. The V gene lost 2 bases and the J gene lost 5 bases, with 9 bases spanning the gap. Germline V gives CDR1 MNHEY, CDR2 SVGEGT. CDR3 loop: CASSYRPRETQYF. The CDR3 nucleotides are TGTGCCAGCAGTTACCGGCCGCGGGAGACCCAGTACTTC.

The CDR3 loop is CASSPRRGPHTDTQYF. Here the CDR3 DNA reads TGTGCCAGCAGCCCCCGGCGGGGACCCCACACAGATACGCAGTATTTT. This chain joins TRBV7-8 and TRBJ2-3; possibly TRBD2 for D (6 bases). Germline assignment: CDR1 SGHVS and CDR2 FQNEAQ. CDR3 length: 16 residues. With 5 bases removed from V and 2 bases from J, the gap between germline ends came to 17 bases.

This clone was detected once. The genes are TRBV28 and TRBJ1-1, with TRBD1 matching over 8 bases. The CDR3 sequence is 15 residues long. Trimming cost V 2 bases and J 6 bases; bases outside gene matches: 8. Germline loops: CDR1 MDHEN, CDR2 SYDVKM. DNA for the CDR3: TGTGCCAGCAGTTTACCCAGGACAGGGTTTGCTGAAGCTTTCTTT. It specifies CASSLPRTGFAEAFF. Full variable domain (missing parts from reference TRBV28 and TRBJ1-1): DVKVTQSSRYLVKRTGEKVFLECVQDMDHENMFWYRQDPGLGLRLIYFSYDVKMKEKGDIPEGYSVSREKKERFSLILESASTNQTSMYLCASSLPRTGFAEAFFGQGTRLTVV.

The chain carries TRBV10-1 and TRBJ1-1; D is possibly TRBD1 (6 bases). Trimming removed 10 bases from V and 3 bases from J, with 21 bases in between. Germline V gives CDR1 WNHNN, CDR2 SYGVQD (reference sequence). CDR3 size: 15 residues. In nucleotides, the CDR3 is TGCGCCAAGTGGACAGCTCATAAAATCGACACTGAAGCTTTCTTT. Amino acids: CAKWTAHKIDTEAFF.

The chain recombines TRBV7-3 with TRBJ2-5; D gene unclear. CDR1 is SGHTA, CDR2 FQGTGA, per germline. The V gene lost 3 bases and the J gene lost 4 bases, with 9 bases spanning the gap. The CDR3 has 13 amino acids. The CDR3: CASSFNPRETQYF. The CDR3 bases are TGTGCCAGCAGCTTCAACCCCAGAGAGACCCAGTACTTC. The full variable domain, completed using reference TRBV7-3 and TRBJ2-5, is GAGVSQTPSNKVTEKGKYVELRCDPISGHTALYWYRQSLGQGPEFLIYFQGTGAADDSGLPNDRFFAVRPEGSVSTLKIQRTERGDSAVYLCASSFNPRETQYFGPGTRLLVL.

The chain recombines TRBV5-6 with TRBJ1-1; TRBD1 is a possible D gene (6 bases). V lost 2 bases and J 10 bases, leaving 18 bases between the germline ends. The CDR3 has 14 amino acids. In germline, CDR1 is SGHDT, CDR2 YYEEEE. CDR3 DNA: TGTGCCAGCAGCTTAGGGATTTCCCCCAGGGGAGCTTTCTTT. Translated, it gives CASSLGISPRGAFF.

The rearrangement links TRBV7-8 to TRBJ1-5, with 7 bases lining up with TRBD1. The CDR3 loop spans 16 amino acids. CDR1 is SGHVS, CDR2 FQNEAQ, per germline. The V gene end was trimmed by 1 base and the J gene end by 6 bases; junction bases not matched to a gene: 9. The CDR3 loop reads CASSLVQGQVGQPQHF. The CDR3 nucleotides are TGTGCCAGCAGCTTAGTGCAAGGACAGGTGGGTCAGCCCCAGCATTTT.

CDR3 loop: CASSVVGGSGNTIYF. The CDR3 nucleotides are TGTGCCAGCAGCGTAGTCGGCGGCTCTGGAAACACCATATATTTT. The chain has TRBV9 and TRBJ1-3; no clear D. The length of the CDR3 is 15 residues. Between the trimmed V and J ends, which lost 0 bases and 0 bases, there was a span of 7 bases. Looked up from germline, CDR1 is SGDLS and CDR2 is YYNGEE.

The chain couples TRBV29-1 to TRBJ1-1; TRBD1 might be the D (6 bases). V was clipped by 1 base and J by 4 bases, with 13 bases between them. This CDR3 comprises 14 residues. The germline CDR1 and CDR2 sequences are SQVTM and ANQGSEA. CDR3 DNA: TGCAGCGTTGAAGCTTCAGGGGTAAGCACTGAAGCTTTCTTT. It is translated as CSVEASGVSTEAFF.